The sample holds one count of the clone carrying this T cell receptor (beta chain). The data derive from a study of control samples from healthy donors and cancer patients. The CDR3 sequence is 12 residues long. Trimming cost V 5 bases and J 3 bases, with 7 bases left between them. Germline V gene lookup returns CDR1 ENHRY and CDR2 SYGVKD. Data came from immunoSEQ multiplex PCR; TCRdb stores just in-frame clones and leaves some out. This sample has about 53,000 clones; 87% occur once, and the top ten carry 11% to 15%. The source is a man aged 55 to 70 with head and neck cancer. Sequencing used PBMCs. This chain uses TRBV10-3 with TRBJ1-1; D is unclear. CDR3 coding DNA: TGTGCCATCAGTCCGGGATACACTGAAGCTTTCTTT. It encodes CAISPGYTEAFF.